Listed below are T cell receptor beta chains from one sample, sequenced in a study of shared clonotypes between healthy human individuals. Produced via immunoSEQ multiplex PCR; TCRdb's table is partial and in-frame only. The sample has just over 2,000,000 clones, around 95% seen once. Sequencing was done on a sample of naive CD4+ T cells sorted from blood. These receptors were obtained from a man between 18 and 35 years old in good health. Each CDR3 is given with its conserved first and last residue. The size entry is marked missing in some rows and otherwise reads once, few, many or a size class.

v_gene	abundance	j_gene	CDR3aa
TRBV27	.	TRBJ2-7	CASIPLGGSRSYEQYF
TRBV30	few	TRBJ1-6	CAWMGNSPLHF
TRBV6-1	.	TRBJ1-3	CASSVSQGAGGNTIYF
TRBV5-1	.	TRBJ1-3	CASSVSPVSGNTIYF
TRBV7-2	.	TRBJ1-1	CASSREAVLTEAFF
TRBV7-9	.	TRBJ1-6	CASSGAGVESPLHF
TRBV2	once	TRBJ2-5	CASTPLSSGETQYF
TRBV7-2	.	TRBJ2-7	CASSSQPMSSYEQYF
TRBV18	.	TRBJ2-3	CASSPRLAERRPTTDTQYF
TRBV5-1	.	TRBJ2-5	CASSLDQTQYF
TRBV15	.	TRBJ1-1	CATSRPPGRGNTEAFF
TRBV2	once	TRBJ1-2	CASSESMGQKNYGYTF
TRBV28	once	TRBJ2-5	CASSQGLAGGETQYF
TRBV4-3	.	TRBJ2-3	CASSHRPLTSGSADTQYF
TRBV5-4	.	TRBJ2-5	CASTSGQAAGETQYF
TRBV7-9	.	TRBJ1-6	CASSPDLSNSPLHF
TRBV15	.	TRBJ2-2	CATSRDTGPSNTGELFF
TRBV2	.	TRBJ2-5	CASREYQETQYF
TRBV7-8	.	TRBJ1-3	CASSLEGGGLGSTIYF
TRBV11-3	once	TRBJ2-1	CASSRGQGGNEQFF
TRBV7-2	.	TRBJ2-1	CASSLTQGNYYNEQFF
TRBV5-1	.	TRBJ2-3	CASRTDPSTDTQYF
TRBV6-1	.	TRBJ1-3	CASSEAQGGFGNTIYF
TRBV5-6	many	TRBJ1-5	CASSTPLWVLYSNQPQHF
TRBV19	.	TRBJ2-3	CASGSGAVEPNTQYF
TRBV4-1	.	TRBJ2-7	CASSQPSKGSYGEQYF
TRBV30	.	TRBJ1-2	CAWYTGTGPYGYTF
TRBV4-2	.	TRBJ1-1	CASSQEGTVNTEAFF
TRBV7-2	.	TRBJ1-4	CASSSQTGTNEKLFF
TRBV4-1	.	TRBJ1-1	CASSSDRRGAFF
TRBV9	once	TRBJ2-4	CASSEGGRSENIQYF
TRBV27	.	TRBJ2-3	CASRRRNGQMESSGQYF
TRBV19	.	TRBJ2-6	CASSTTGIKSSGANVLTF
TRBV10-3	.	TRBJ2-3	CAISRSSGGGTDTQYF
TRBV10-2	.	TRBJ2-7	CASRSTSGYEQYF
TRBV10-3	.	TRBJ2-7	CAISVQASGGIEQYF
TRBV27	.	TRBJ2-1	CASSRGLGQFF
TRBV5-1	.	TRBJ1-4	CASSLEGANEKLFF
TRBV25-1	.	TRBJ1-2	CASSEAAGNYGYTF
TRBV19	.	TRBJ2-1	CASSTGRNEQFF
TRBV4-3	.	TRBJ2-7	CASSQERPGRPNSYEQYF
TRBV28	once	TRBJ2-7	CASSFTGTGAEQYF
TRBV20-1	.	TRBJ2-5	CSARVGETQYF
TRBV6-1	.	TRBJ1-2	CASSGRTAANYGYTF
TRBV7-2	.	TRBJ2-1	CASSSRAQANEQFF
TRBV9	.	TRBJ2-5	CASSVATSGGQETQYF
TRBV29-1	.	TRBJ1-4	CSAAPHATNEKLFF
TRBV18	.	TRBJ2-7	CASSRQGLAGGPWSSYEQYF
TRBV4-1	.	TRBJ2-7	CASSQGAVPTYEQYF
TRBV5-6	.	TRBJ2-7	CASSLEGLPTYEQYF
TRBV18	.	TRBJ2-7	CASSPPGDRASLGQYF
TRBV6-5	.	TRBJ2-2	CASMSGMNTGELFF
TRBV7-7	.	TRBJ2-1	CASSLGQGGKQFF
TRBV5-4	.	TRBJ2-3	CASSLAITSSASTDTQYF
TRBV6-1	.	TRBJ1-4	CASSETGGKATNEKLFF
TRBV28	.	TRBJ1-6	CASSFSSGSYNSPLHF
TRBV28	few	TRBJ2-2	CASSSYQLAGDSGELFF
TRBV7-2	.	TRBJ2-7	CASSSSRDYEQYF
TRBV2	.	TRBJ1-2	CASSEAQGAYGYTF